The clone carrying this T cell receptor beta chain was found a few times. The target antigen is unknown. This likely reflects a read error, since a far larger clone is one base away. The source of the sample is a study of prognosis after radiotherapy for stage I lung cancer. The overall study: Some 15 patients presented with newly diagnosed primary stage I lung tumors, and 4 or 5 carried oligometastatic NSCLC following surgical resection of the primary tumor. General study points: As reported, TRBV and TRBJ gene usage differed between patients who had metastases and those who did not.

Two-round multiplex PCR amplified TCR beta CDR3 from genomic DNA. The use of primers specific to each TRBV and TRBJ gene characterized first-round PCR. TCRdb ran MiXCR on the multiplex PCR reads and lists one entry per CDR3 protein. The sample records tens of thousands of distinct CDR3 sequences, around 27% being singletons. CDR3 size: 17 residues. Germline loops: CDR1 MNHNS, CDR2 SASEGT. The sequencing here drew on PBMCs, taken before or after stereotactic body radiation therapy (not recorded which). This chain uses TRBV6-1 with TRBJ2-1; 8 positions agree with TRBD1. This clonotype was obtained from a donor aged 50 or older with non-small cell lung cancer. As DNA, the CDR3 is TGTGCCAGCAGTCCAACTACAGGACAGGGTCAAAAGAATGAACAGTTCTTC. As protein: CASSPTTGQGQKNEQFF.